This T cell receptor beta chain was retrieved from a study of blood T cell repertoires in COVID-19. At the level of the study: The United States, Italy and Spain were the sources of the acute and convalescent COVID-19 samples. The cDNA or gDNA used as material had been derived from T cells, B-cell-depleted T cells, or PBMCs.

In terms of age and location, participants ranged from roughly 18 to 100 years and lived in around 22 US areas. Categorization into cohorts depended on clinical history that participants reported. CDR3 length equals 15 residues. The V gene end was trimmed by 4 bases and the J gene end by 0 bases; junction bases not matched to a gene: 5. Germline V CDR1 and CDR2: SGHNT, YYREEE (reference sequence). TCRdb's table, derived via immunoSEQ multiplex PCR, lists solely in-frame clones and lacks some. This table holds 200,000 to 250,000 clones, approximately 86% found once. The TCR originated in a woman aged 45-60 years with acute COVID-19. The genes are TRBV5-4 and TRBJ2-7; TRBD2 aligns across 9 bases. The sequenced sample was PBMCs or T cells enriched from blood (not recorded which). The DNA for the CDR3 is TGTGCCAGCAGCCATACTAGCGGGTCCTCCTACGAGCAGTACTTC. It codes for CASSHTSGSSYEQYF.